The entry that follows covers one T cell receptor beta chain sequence. Profiled with immunoSEQ multiplex PCR; TCRdb holds only in-frame clones, not every one. In the table there are about 72,000 clones, 85% to 90% of which are singletons. The record originates from a study of blood T cell repertoires in COVID-19. The CDR3 is 16 residues long. V gave up 0 bases and J gave up 4 bases, with 15 bases separating them. From germline, CDR1 is MGHRA and CDR2 YSYEKL. This receptor was identified in a man between 70 and 80 years old with active or convalescent COVID-19. Sequenced: peripheral blood. This chain connects TRBV4-1 to TRBJ1-2, with D possibly matching TRBD1 (5 bases). The CDR3 DNA follows: TGCGCCAGCAGCCAAGATCCCGGGGGAACTGGCTATGGCTACACCTTC. This codes for CASSQDPGGTGYGYTF.